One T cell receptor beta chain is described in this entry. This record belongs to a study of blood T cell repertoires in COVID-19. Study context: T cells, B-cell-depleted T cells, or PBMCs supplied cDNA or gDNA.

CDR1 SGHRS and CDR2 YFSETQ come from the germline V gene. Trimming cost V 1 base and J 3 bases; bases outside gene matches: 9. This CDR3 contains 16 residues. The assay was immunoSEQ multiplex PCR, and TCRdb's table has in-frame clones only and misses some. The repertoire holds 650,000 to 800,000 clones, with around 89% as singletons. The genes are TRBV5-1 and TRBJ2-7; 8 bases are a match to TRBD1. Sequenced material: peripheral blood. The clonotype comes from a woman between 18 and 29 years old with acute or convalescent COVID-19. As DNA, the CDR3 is TGCGCCAGCAGCTTGACCACAGGGGGAATAGGCTACGAGCAGTACTTC. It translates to CASSLTTGGIGYEQYF.